The rows below give T cell receptor beta chains drawn from one sample of a study of OX40 agonist ivuxolimab in advanced cancers. Using immunoSEQ multiplex PCR, the repertoire was profiled, and TCRdb retains in-frame clones only, with some absent. Of some 68,000 clones detected, 88% appear once; the ten largest clones hold roughly 1%. Sequences were derived from CD4+ or CD8+ T cells sorted from blood, sampled in a trial of the OX40 agonist ivuxolimab. The source is an adult with an advanced solid tumor such as melanoma, head and neck, liver or kidney cancer. Each CDR3 is given with its conserved first and last residue. The order of the fields is D gene, V gene, clone size, J gene, CDR3 DNA, CDR3 protein. The D gene is left open where the match is weak. Clone size is stated in some rows and not others, as once, few, many or a class when expanded.

TRBD1	TRBV18	-	TRBJ1-5	TGTGCCAGCTACGGACAGGGTGATCAGCCCCAGCATTTT	CASYGQGDQPQHF
TRBD2	TRBV10-1	-	TRBJ2-5	TGCGCCAGCAGTGATGCGTCCTCGGGGGGTGAGACCCAGTACTTC	CASSDASSGGETQYF
TRBD1	TRBV2	-	TRBJ2-2	TGTGCCAGCAGCGACAGACAGGGATGGGGCGGGGAGCTGTTTTTT	CASSDRQGWGGELFF
-	TRBV29-1	-	TRBJ2-3	TGCAGCGTTGACGGGGTTAGCGGCCTCACAGATACGCAGTATTTT	CSVDGVSGLTDTQYF
-	TRBV19	-	TRBJ2-7	TGTGCCAGTAGTATAGATCACGGCCGTCTTCTACCTACGGAGCAGTACTTC	CASSIDHGRLLPTEQYF
-	TRBV11-3	-	TRBJ2-4	TGTGCCAGCAGCTTACAGGGATTCACATACATTCAGTACTTC	CASSLQGFTYIQYF
TRBD2	TRBV7-6	-	TRBJ2-5	TGTGCCAGCAGCTCGATAGCGGGGGAAGAGACCCAGTACTTC	CASSSIAGEETQYF
TRBD2	TRBV18	-	TRBJ2-5	TGTGCCAGCTCACCCCCTCCGGGACTATACTCAGAGACCCAGTACTTC	CASSPPPGLYSETQYF
TRBD1	TRBV5-5	-	TRBJ2-4	TGTGCCAGCAGCTTCAGGACAGGAATGGACATTCAGTACTTC	CASSFRTGMDIQYF
-	TRBV11-3	-	TRBJ1-3	TGTGCCAGCAGCCTCGAGACAGGAAACACCATATATTTT	CASSLETGNTIYF
-	TRBV12-5	-	TRBJ2-2	TGTGCTAGTGGTTTGGGTCAGGGGGGCGGCACCGGGGAGCTGTTTTTT	CASGLGQGGGTGELFF
-	TRBV11-2	once	TRBJ2-5	TGTGCCAGCAGCTTAGATGAACAGAACTTGTACCAAGAGACCCAGTACTTC	CASSLDEQNLYQETQYF
-	TRBV10-3	-	TRBJ2-7	TGTGCCATCAGTGGCACGGGGGTAGGTGAGCAGTACTTC	CAISGTGVGEQYF
-	TRBV6-1	-	TRBJ2-3	TGTGCCAGCGGGGACGGACTTAGGACAGATACGCAGTATTTT	CASGDGLRTDTQYF
TRBD2	TRBV5-4	-	TRBJ2-1	TGTGCCAGCAGCTTGGATGCTAGCGGGAGTAATGAGCAGTTCTTC	CASSLDASGSNEQFF
-	TRBV4-2	-	TRBJ2-5	TGTGCCAGCAGCCTAAATGGGTACACCGTACAGGGAGAGACCCAGTACTTC	CASSLNGYTVQGETQYF
TRBD2	TRBV2	-	TRBJ2-7	TGTGCCAGCAGTGAACAGGGCGGGAGCTACGAGCAGTACTTC	CASSEQGGSYEQYF
-	TRBV5-5	few	TRBJ1-2	TGTGCCAGCAGCCCCCTGCCCGGTCAGAACTATGGCTACACCTTC	CASSPLPGQNYGYTF
TRBD1	TRBV19	-	TRBJ1-5	TGTGCCAGTAGTAGGGGGACAGGGGAGGGTCAGCCCCAGCATTTT	CASSRGTGEGQPQHF
TRBD1	TRBV6-5	-	TRBJ2-7	TGTGCCAGCAGGACAGGACAGGAAACCGAGCAGTACTTC	CASRTGQETEQYF
-	TRBV7-8	-	TRBJ1-2	TGTGCCCTTTCAAGCGGGTCAAAGGGCTACACCTTC	CALSSGSKGYTF
-	TRBV28	-	TRBJ1-5	TGTGCCAGCAGTTCCCAACCCCGGGGCAATCAGCCCCAGCATTTT	CASSSQPRGNQPQHF
-	TRBV10-3	once	TRBJ2-6	TGTGCCATCAGTGGGGCTGGGGCCAACGTCCTGACTTTC	CAISGAGANVLTF
TRBD2	TRBV19	-	TRBJ2-1	TGTGCCAGTAGTCCTGGCGGGGGTGAAGGCTCCTACAATGAGCAGTTCTTC	CASSPGGGEGSYNEQFF
-	TRBV28	once	TRBJ2-5	TGTGCCAGCAGTTTATCTGCGGGAACGGGCGAGACCCAGTACTTC	CASSLSAGTGETQYF
TRBD1	TRBV29-1	-	TRBJ1-2	TGCAGCGCTGGACAGGGGCCCAACTATGGCTACACCTTC	CSAGQGPNYGYTF
TRBD1	TRBV5-5	-	TRBJ2-3	TGTGCCAGCAGCTTCTCACAGGGGGATACGCAGTATTTT	CASSFSQGDTQYF
-	TRBV7-9	-	TRBJ2-5	TGTGCCAGCAGCTCTTTCCGGGACACCGGAGAGACCCAGTACTTC	CASSSFRDTGETQYF
TRBD2	TRBV6-6	-	TRBJ2-3	TGTGCCAGCATCAAAGCGGGGGGTACAGATACGCAGTATTTT	CASIKAGGTDTQYF
-	TRBV5-6	-	TRBJ2-2	TGTGCCAGCAGGCCCGGATCTCCGCAAACCGGGGAGCTGTTTTTT	CASRPGSPQTGELFF
-	TRBV29-1	-	TRBJ2-7	TGCAGCGTAAAGGGGGGTCTAGGAAACCCCGCCACCGAGCAGTACTTC	CSVKGGLGNPATEQYF
TRBD1	TRBV18	-	TRBJ2-4	TGTGCCAGCTCACCAGACAGGGGGGTCTTAGCCAAAAACATTCAGTACTTC	CASSPDRGVLAKNIQYF
-	TRBV6-5	-	TRBJ1-6	TGTGCCAGCAGACTTGTACCCCTTGATAATTCACCCCTCCACTTT	CASRLVPLDNSPLHF
-	TRBV5-1	-	TRBJ1-1	TGCGCCAGCAGCTTGGCATGGGGGAGAAACACTGAAGCTTTCTTT	CASSLAWGRNTEAFF
-	TRBV2	-	TRBJ1-2	TGTGCCAGCAGTGCAATCTCTAACTATGGCTACACCTTC	CASSAISNYGYTF
TRBD1	TRBV5-4	-	TRBJ2-7	TGTGCCAGCAGCTTGAAAATAGGGGGCAGGCGGAACGAGCAGTACTTC	CASSLKIGGRRNEQYF
-	TRBV5-4	-	TRBJ2-5	TGTGCCAGCAGCTTAGTAAGCGGTGAGACCCAGTACTTC	CASSLVSGETQYF
-	TRBV4-3	-	TRBJ2-1	TGCGCCAGCAGCCGAACATCTTACAATGAGCAGTTCTTC	CASSRTSYNEQFF
-	TRBV5-1	-	TRBJ1-2	TGCGCCAGCAGCTTGTGGGGTAGCGGCTACACCTTC	CASSLWGSGYTF
-	TRBV7-8	-	TRBJ1-2	TGTGCCAGCAGCTTAGTGGGATCGCCCGGCGCAGCTAACTATGGCTACACCTTC	CASSLVGSPGAANYGYTF
-	TRBV5-1	-	TRBJ1-2	TGCGCCAGCAGCCCGGAAAGGATAAGGGACTATGGCTACACCTTC	CASSPERIRDYGYTF
-	TRBV4-2	-	TRBJ1-2	TGTGCCAGCAGCCACGGGACAACTAACTATGGCTACACCTTC	CASSHGTTNYGYTF
TRBD1	TRBV7-9	-	TRBJ2-7	TGTGCCAGCAGAACTCTGACAGGGGCGAGTTCCTACGAGCAGTACTTC	CASRTLTGASSYEQYF
TRBD1	TRBV28	-	TRBJ1-1	TGTGCCAGCAGTCCAGGAGACAGGGAGGAAGCTTTCTTT	CASSPGDREEAFF
-	TRBV19	-	TRBJ2-3	TGTGCCAGTAGTATAGATCGAGGTGATACGCAGTATTTT	CASSIDRGDTQYF
-	TRBV7-2	-	TRBJ1-2	TGTGCCAGCAGCTTAGCGCAAGGAGGGCCCTCCTATGGCTACACCTTC	CASSLAQGGPSYGYTF
TRBD2	TRBV7-9	-	TRBJ2-3	TGTGCCAGCAGCCGAGGACTAGCGGGAGAGTCAGATACGCAGTATTTT	CASSRGLAGESDTQYF
-	TRBV19	-	TRBJ1-1	TGTGCCAGTAGTATAACAGGATCGAACACTGAAGCTTTCTTT	CASSITGSNTEAFF
-	TRBV6-5	-	TRBJ2-7	TGTGCCAGCAGTTGGTCCTTCCGTCAAGTCTACGAGCAGTACTTC	CASSWSFRQVYEQYF
-	TRBV18	-	TRBJ2-1	TGTGCCAGCTCACCACGAACCAGGGCTACTACCAATGAGCAGTTCTTC	CASSPRTRATTNEQFF
TRBD1	TRBV4-1	-	TRBJ1-6	TGCGCCAGCAGCCAAGATTTGGGACAGGACCTCAATTCACCCCTCCACTTT	CASSQDLGQDLNSPLHF
TRBD1	TRBV13	-	TRBJ1-2	TGTGCCAGCACCCGCGGCCAGGGGGTACTCTATGGCTACACCTTC	CASTRGQGVLYGYTF
-	TRBV5-1	-	TRBJ2-7	TGCGCCAGCAGCTTGGGGGGTTGGTGGGGTAACGAGCAGTACTTC	CASSLGGWWGNEQYF
-	TRBV7-2	-	TRBJ2-1	TGTGCCAGCAGCTTAGTTGGCGGGGTCTACAATGAGCAGTTCTTC	CASSLVGGVYNEQFF
-	TRBV7-2	-	TRBJ2-3	TGTGCCAGCAGCTTAGCGCGGGGCACAGATACGCAGTATTTT	CASSLARGTDTQYF
TRBD1	TRBV6-6	-	TRBJ2-7	TGTGCCAGCAGTTACCCAGACAGGGTATTTTGCAACGAGCAGTACTTC	CASSYPDRVFCNEQYF
-	TRBV5-6	-	TRBJ2-7	TGTGCCAGCAGCCAAATAACAGGGTACGAGCAGTACTTC	CASSQITGYEQYF